These 19 T cell receptor beta chains were all obtained from the same sample, sequenced in a study of T cells in Graves' hyperthyroidism and ophthalmopathy. Amplified TCR beta CDR3 regions came from RNA transcripts. TCR CDR3 underwent first-round RT-PCR with the HTBI primer set. TCRdb reprocessed the multiplex PCR reads with MiXCR, giving one entry per CDR3 protein. Of about 580,000 distinct CDR3 sequences in the sample, about 45% were seen once. Sequencing was carried out using peripheral blood or thyroid tissue (not recorded which). These receptors were obtained from a young woman with Graves' hyperthyroidism.

This clonotype has at least ten counts. The chain joins TRBV11-3 to TRBJ1-1; D not certain. Germline values: CDR1 SGHNT, CDR2 YENEEA. The CDR3 has 15 residues. V was clipped by 3 bases and J by 0 bases, with 11 bases between them. The CDR3 DNA sequence: TGTGCCAGCAGCTTTCGACGGGTGTTGAACACTGAAGCTTTCTTT. Encoded protein: CASSFRRVLNTEAFF.

V usage is TRBV29-1 and J usage is TRBJ1-5; D not certain. There are 11 residues in the CDR3. Germline CDR1 reads SQVTM; CDR2 reads ANQGSEA. CDR3: CREGMGQPQHF. Written as DNA, the CDR3 is TGCAGGGAAGGAATGGGGCAGCCCCAGCATTTT.

This chain uses TRBV20-1 with TRBJ2-7; the match to TRBD2 covers 11 bases. Germline V gene data show CDR1 as DFQATT and CDR2 as SNEGSKA (reference sequence). The CDR3 consists of 13 residues. V lost 5 bases and J lost 6; bases outside the gene matches: 6. The CDR3 region has the DNA TGCAGTGCTCAAGGACTAGCGGGCCTCGAGCAGTACTTC. It is translated as CSAQGLAGLEQYF.

The chain has TRBV7-9 and TRBJ2-7; 7 bases are shared with TRBD1. The CDR3 spans 16 residues. V gave up 4 bases and J gave up 3 bases; unmatched junction bases: 12. Germline CDR1 is SEHNR and CDR2 is FQNEAQ (reference sequence). This CDR3 is CASSYDRVPGNYEQYF. The CDR3 DNA follows: TGTGCCAGCAGCTACGACAGGGTGCCGGGTAACTACGAGCAGTACTTC.

The CDR3 here is CASSQVGQGNTGELFF. For the CDR3, the DNA is TGCGCCAGCAGCCAAGTTGGACAGGGGAACACCGGGGAGCTGTTTTTT. The chain couples TRBV4-1 to TRBJ2-2, with TRBD1 identical over 8 bases. Germline CDR1 and CDR2: MGHRA and YSYEKL. The CDR3 sequence is 16 residues long. V shed 1 base, J shed 1 base, and the junction held 2 bases outside the gene matches.

This clonotype was recorded at least ten times. The chain links TRBV20-1 to TRBJ2-7; 7 bases line up with TRBD2. The junction had 6 bases not matched to a gene; V was cut back by 3 bases and J by 1 base. The germline V gene has CDR1 DFQATT and CDR2 SNEGSKA (reference sequence). This CDR3 is built from 14 residues. CDR3 loop: CSASDSGESYEQYF. CDR3 bases: TGCAGTGCTAGTGACAGCGGGGAGTCCTACGAGCAGTACTTC.

The rearrangement links TRBV18 to TRBJ2-3, with TRBD2 as a possible D gene (6 bases). Germline lookup yields CDR1 KGHSH and CDR2 LQKENI. This CDR3 has 15 residues. Trimming stripped 3 bases from V and 2 bases from J, with 12 bases between. The CDR3 here is CASSPTGAYTDTQYF. CDR3 nucleotide sequence: TGTGCCAGCTCACCCACGGGAGCTTACACAGATACGCAGTATTTT.

V and J are TRBV20-1 and TRBJ2-1; D uncertain. This CDR3 has 9 amino acids. Germline V gene sequence: CDR1 DFQATT, CDR2 SNEGSKA (reference sequence). CDR3 in DNA: TGCAGCGCAAATAGTGAGCAGTTCTTC. It encodes CSANSEQFF.

This clonotype was recorded many times. The rearrangement joins TRBV9 to TRBJ1-2, with no clear D. Trimming shortened V by 4 bases and J by 4 bases, and 14 bases separated the two germline ends. There are 14 residues in the CDR3. Germline V lookup: CDR1 SGDLS, CDR2 YYNGEE. This CDR3 is CASSPQGVIYGYTF. CDR3 sequence (DNA): TGTGCCAGCAGCCCGCAAGGCGTGATCTATGGCTACACCTTC.

As for this clonotype: One junction end does not reproduce the germline sequence, and a read error may be involved. The chain uses TRBV20-1 and TRBJ2-2; perhaps TRBD1 as D (7 bases). There are 16 residues in the CDR3. Germline V gene data show CDR1 as DFQATT and CDR2 as SNEGSKA (reference sequence). This CDR3 is CSARDPGQTSTGGLFF. CDR3 in DNA: TGCAGTGCTAGAGATCCGGGACAGACTTCAACCGGGGGGCTGTTTTTT.

The rearrangement uses TRBV7-3 and TRBJ1-2; D call uncertain. The CDR3 loop spans 16 amino acids. Germline values: CDR1 SGHTA, CDR2 FQGTGA. The V gene lost 5 bases and the J gene lost 4 bases, with 20 bases spanning the gap. The CDR3 DNA sequence: TGTGCCAGCAGCCCTGACACCGGGGAGGGAATCTATGGCTACACCTTC. Translation: CASSPDTGEGIYGYTF.

This clonotype was seen many times. The rearrangement links TRBV7-3 to TRBJ1-1; the D is unclear. Trimming left V 3 bases short and J 3 bases short, with 8 bases between. This CDR3 contains 13 residues. In germline, CDR1 is SGHTA, CDR2 FQGTGA. In DNA, the CDR3 is TGTGCCAGCAGCTTTCAGTCTCACACTGAAGCTTTCTTT. Protein sequence: CASSFQSHTEAFF.

This clonotype appeared many times. The rearrangement joins TRBV20-1 to TRBJ2-2; 7 bases match TRBD2. The CDR3 loop spans 15 amino acids. Germline CDR1 is DFQATT and CDR2 is SNEGSKA (reference sequence). The V and J ends lost 0 bases and 4 bases, in that order; junction bases with no gene match: 5. The CDR3 is CSARDRREVTGELFF. CDR3 DNA: TGCAGTGCTAGAGATAGACGGGAGGTCACCGGGGAGCTGTTTTTT.

This sequence joins TRBV2 and TRBJ2-1; 14 bases match TRBD2. V shed 4 bases, J shed 6 bases, and the junction held 2 bases outside the gene matches. The CDR3 spans 15 residues. Looked up from germline, CDR1 is SNHLY and CDR2 is FYNNEI. This CDR3 is CASSAGTSGSNEQFF. In DNA, the CDR3 is TGTGCCAGCAGTGCCGGGACTAGCGGGAGCAATGAGCAGTTCTTC.

This clonotype was observed a handful of times. The chain uses TRBV9 and TRBJ1-2; D is undetermined. The CDR3 totals 11 residues. The germline gives CDR1 SGDLS, CDR2 YYNGEE. The V and J ends lost 2 bases and 10 bases respectively, with 9 bases between them. The CDR3 DNA reads TGTGCCAGCAGCGTTCAGGCCTCCTACACCTTC. Protein: CASSVQASYTF. Supplemented by reference TRBV9 and TRBJ1-2, the full variable domain reads DSGVTQTPKHLITATGQRVTLRCSPRSGDLSVYWYQQSLDQGLQFLIQYYNGEERAKGNILERFSAQQFPDLHSELNLSSLELGDSALYFCASSVQASYTFGSGTRLTVV.

This clonotype was seen many times. This chain uses TRBV5-6 with TRBJ2-7; D may be TRBD1 (6 bases). Germline-derived CDR1 and CDR2 are SGHDT and YYEEEE. The CDR3 has 14 residues. V lost 4 bases and J lost 2, with 13 bases in between. CDR3 region: CASSPWTAPYEQYF. The CDR3 DNA follows: TGTGCCAGCAGCCCATGGACAGCCCCCTACGAGCAGTACTTC. The variable domain in full, with the rest retrieved from reference TRBV5-6 and TRBJ2-7, is DAGVTQSPTHLIKTRGQQVTLRCSPKSGHDTVSWYQQALGQGPQFIFQYYEEEERQRGNFPDRFSGHQFPNYSSELNVNALLLGDSALYLCASSPWTAPYEQYFGPGTRLTVT.

About this clonotype: Being one base from a much bigger clone, this may be a read error. The rearrangement joins TRBV20-1 to TRBJ2-6, with TRBD2 as a possible D gene (6 bases). This CDR3 region has 16 residues. From germline, CDR1 is DFQATT and CDR2 SNEGSKA (reference sequence). V lost 0 bases to trimming and J lost 0 bases, with 9 bases between them. Written as DNA, the CDR3 is TGCAGTGCTAGAGATGGAGGGGACTCTGGGGCCAACGTCCTGACTTTC. It yields the protein CSARDGGDSGANVLTF.

The genes are TRBV7-4 and TRBJ2-5; D may correspond to TRBD1 or TRBD2 (6 bases each). Trimming shortened V by 6 bases and J by 5 bases, and 13 bases separated the two germline ends. The CDR3 totals 13 residues. The germline V gene encodes CDR1 SGHVT and CDR2 SQSDAQ. The CDR3 region has the DNA TGTGCCAGCAGTTTAAGGGGGGACGAGACCCAGTACTTC. Protein product: CASSLRGDETQYF.

J is TRBJ1-5 and V is TRBV6-5; D may be TRBD1 (6 bases). Trimming stripped 4 bases from V and 6 bases from J, with 13 bases between. From germline, CDR1 is MNHEY and CDR2 SVGAGI. The CDR3 is 14 residues long. For the CDR3, the DNA is TGTGCCAGCAGTTGGGGGCCTCCTGGTCAGCCCCAGCATTTT. Protein: CASSWGPPGQPQHF.